This entry describes one TCR beta chain. Its cognate antigen is unknown. At one of its ends the junction is not consistent with the germline gene, which may arise from a read error. Profiles of TCR beta VDJ and CDR3 were generated from a genomic DNA template. TCRdb itself ran the reads through MiXCR, one entry per CDR3 protein. The sample includes tens of thousands of distinct CDR3 sequences, around 44% seen only once; the top ten take 66%. This entry is derived from a study of CD8+CD57+ T cells in acquired aplastic anemia. Overall study findings and caveats: Patients had roughly 29 CD8+ CDR3 sequences in common with controls (the shared set). A significant difference in CD8+ Simpson's diversity between patients and controls was not found.

CDR3 size: 14 residues. Per the germline V gene, CDR1 is LNHDA and CDR2 is SQIVND (reference sequence). Sequences were obtained from sorted CD4+, CD8+, or CD8+CD57+ T cells (not recorded which) from PBMCs. This TCR was sampled from a human donor in good health, serving as a control. The chain uses TRBV19 and TRBJ1-1; D may be TRBD1 (6 bases). The CDR3 sequence is CASTSLRQDTEAFF. Written as DNA, the CDR3 is TGTGCCAGTACCTCCCTCCGACAGGACACTGAAGCTTTCTTC.